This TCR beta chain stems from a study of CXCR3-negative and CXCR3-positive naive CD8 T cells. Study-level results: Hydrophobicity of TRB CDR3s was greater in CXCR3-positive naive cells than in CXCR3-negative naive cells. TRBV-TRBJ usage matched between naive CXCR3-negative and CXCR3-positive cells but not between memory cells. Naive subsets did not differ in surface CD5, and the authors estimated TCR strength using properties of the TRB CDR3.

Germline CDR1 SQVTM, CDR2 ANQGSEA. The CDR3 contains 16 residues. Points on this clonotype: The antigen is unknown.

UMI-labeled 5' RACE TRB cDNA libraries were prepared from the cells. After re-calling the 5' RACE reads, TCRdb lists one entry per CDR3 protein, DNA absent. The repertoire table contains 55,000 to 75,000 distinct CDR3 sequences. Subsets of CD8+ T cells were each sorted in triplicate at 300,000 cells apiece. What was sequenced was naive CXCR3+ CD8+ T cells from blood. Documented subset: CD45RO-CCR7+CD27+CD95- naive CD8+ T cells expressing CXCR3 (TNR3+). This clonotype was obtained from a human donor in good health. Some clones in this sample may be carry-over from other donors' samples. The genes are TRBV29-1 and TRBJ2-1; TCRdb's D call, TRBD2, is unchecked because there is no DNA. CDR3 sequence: CSVVSGGSSSYNEQFF.